Below are 17 T cell receptor beta chains sequenced from a single sample in a study of OX40 agonist ivuxolimab in advanced cancers. Clones were read by immunoSEQ multiplex PCR, and TCRdb kept only the in-frame ones, dropping some. The sample has 9,500 to 15,000 clones; roughly 71% are singletons. The starting material was CD4+ or CD8+ T cells sorted from blood, obtained in a trial of the OX40 agonist ivuxolimab. Receptors originate from an adult with an advanced solid tumor such as melanoma, head and neck, liver or kidney cancer.

The chain recombines TRBV4-2 with TRBJ2-1; 9 bases are a match to TRBD1. V lost 0 bases, J lost 4 bases, and 10 bases stayed unmatched. The CDR3 contains 18 residues. CDR1 and CDR2 from the germline V gene are LGHNA and YNFKEQ. CDR3 region: CASSQEWTGTGIYNEQFF. The DNA for the CDR3 is TGTGCCAGCAGCCAAGAGTGGACCGGGACAGGGATATACAATGAGCAGTTCTTC.

The chain is built from TRBV7-9 and TRBJ2-1, with TRBD2 matching over 10 bases. With V trimmed by 0 bases and J by 4 bases, 9 bases remained unmatched. CDR3 size: 18 residues. Germline V lookup: CDR1 SEHNR, CDR2 FQNEAQ (reference sequence). The CDR3 DNA follows: TGTGCCAGCAGCTTAGCACCGGGACTAGCGTTTGAGTACAATGAGCAGTTCTTC. This gives the protein CASSLAPGLAFEYNEQFF.

A single count supports this clone. This chain uses TRBV10-3 with TRBJ2-7; D is perhaps TRBD1 (5 bases). The CDR3 sequence is 11 residues long. The V end was cut by 7 bases, the J end by 2 bases, with 6 bases between. Germline lookup yields CDR1 ENHRY and CDR2 SYGVKD. The chain's CDR3 is CAIKGTYEQYF. Here the CDR3 DNA reads TGTGCCATCAAGGGGACCTACGAGCAGTACTTC.

The chain combines TRBV28 with TRBJ1-4; 7 bases match TRBD1. The CDR3 consists of 15 residues. Germline trimming cut 2 bases from V and 6 bases from J; bases unmatched to any gene: 6. The V gene's germline CDR1 is MDHEN and CDR2 SYDVKM. The CDR3 reads CASSLGTGVDEKLFF. Written as DNA, the CDR3 is TGTGCCAGCAGTTTAGGCACAGGGGTGGATGAAAAACTGTTTTTT.

The V and J genes are TRBV7-6 and TRBJ2-3; D may match TRBD1 or TRBD2 (5 bases each). Looked up from germline, CDR1 is SGHVS and CDR2 is FNYEAQ. V lost 1 base and J 6 bases, leaving 11 bases between the germline ends. This CDR3 region has 14 residues. The CDR3, as DNA: TGTGCCAGCAGCTTAGGGCTAGCAGGGGATACGCAGTATTTT. Translated: CASSLGLAGDTQYF. Complete variable domain (other parts from reference TRBV7-6 and TRBJ2-3): GAGVSQSPRYKVTKRGQDVALRCDPISGHVSLYWYRQALGQGPEFLTYFNYEAQQDKSGLPNDRFSAERPEGSISTLTIQRTEQRDSAMYRCASSLGLAGDTQYFGPGTRLTVL.

J is TRBJ2-7 and V is TRBV28; 7 nucleotides align to TRBD1. J lost 7 bases, V lost 5 bases, and 11 bases had no gene match. The CDR3 loop spans 14 amino acids. Germline V gene sequence: CDR1 MDHEN, CDR2 SYDVKM. CDR3 in amino acids: CASSQDRVPLEQYF. The CDR3 bases are TGTGCCAGCAGTCAAGACAGGGTACCCCTTGAGCAGTACTTC. The full variable domain, with the rest looked up from reference TRBV28 and TRBJ2-7, is DVKVTQSSRYLVKRTGEKVFLECVQDMDHENMFWYRQDPGLGLRLIYFSYDVKMKEKGDIPEGYSVSREKKERFSLILESASTNQTSMYLCASSQDRVPLEQYFGPGTRLTVT.

The rearrangement joins TRBV6-1 to TRBJ2-1, with 9 bases fitting TRBD2. The V gene end was trimmed by 2 bases and the J gene end by 6 bases; junction bases not matched to a gene: 5. CDR1 is MNHNS and CDR2 is SASEGT in the germline V gene. The CDR3 contains 15 residues. CDR3 DNA sequence: TGTGCCAGCAGTGAACTAGCGGGGAATTCCAATGAGCAGTTCTTC. This gives the protein CASSELAGNSNEQFF.

In this sample, this clone is medium-sized. The chain uses TRBV5-3 and TRBJ1-4; no clear D gene. TRBV5-3 is identified as an open reading frame with a role that is uncertain. Deletions cut 0 bases from V and 7 bases from J, with 13 bases between. The CDR3 is 15 residues long. CDR3 DNA sequence: TGTGCCAGAAGCTTGGAGCGGTCTTGGCGTGAAAAACTGTTTTTT. Protein: CARSLERSWREKLFF.

The chain uses TRBV6-1 and TRBJ1-3; unclear D gene. The CDR3 covers 13 residues. V lost 8 bases and J lost 3, with 11 bases in between. The germline gives CDR1 MNHNS, CDR2 SASEGT. Here the CDR3 DNA reads TGTGCCAGCGTTGAGATTCGTGGAAACACCATATATTTT. As protein: CASVEIRGNTIYF.

This rearrangement joins TRBV28 to TRBJ2-7, with 11 bases aligning to TRBD2. CDR3 size: 14 residues. Germline assignment: CDR1 MDHEN and CDR2 SYDVKM. The V segment lost 3 bases and the J segment 6 bases; nucleotides outside the gene matches: 4. The CDR3 is CASSFLAGGFEQYF. As DNA, the CDR3 is TGTGCCAGCAGTTTCTTAGCGGGAGGGTTCGAGCAGTACTTC.

The CDR3 coding sequence is TGTGCCACCAGCACCTCGCGGGACTCCTACAATGAGCAGTTCTTC. The encoded protein is CATSTSRDSYNEQFF. The chain links TRBV15 to TRBJ2-1, with D possibly matching TRBD2 (6 bases). Germline CDR1 and CDR2: LNHNV and YYDKDF (reference sequence). This CDR3 region has 15 residues. V shed 4 bases and J shed 0 bases, with 10 bases lying between them.

The CDR3 protein is CASSQEWGTGTYEQYF. The CDR3 DNA reads TGCGCCAGCAGCCAAGAGTGGGGGACTGGTACCTACGAGCAGTACTTC. The J gene is TRBJ2-7, the V gene TRBV4-1, with D possibly TRBD2 on 6 matching bases. V dropped 0 bases and J dropped 2 bases, with 14 bases sitting between them. The CDR3 covers 16 residues. Germline CDR1 MGHRA, CDR2 YSYEKL.

Here the CDR3 reads CASTSMAYEQYF. The CDR3 DNA reads TGTGCCAGCACCTCGATGGCCTACGAGCAGTACTTC. The V and J genes are TRBV6-1 and TRBJ2-7; D not certain. The V end lost 7 bases, the J end lost 2 bases, and 9 bases lay between the germline ends. The CDR3 has 12 residues. Germline CDR1 MNHNS, CDR2 SASEGT.

This clone is deemed medium-sized. V is TRBV2 and J is TRBJ1-5; D is undetermined. V shed 7 bases and J shed 4 bases, with 11 bases lying between them. Germline V gene lookup returns CDR1 SNHLY and CDR2 FYNNEI. The CDR3 covers 13 residues. The DNA for the CDR3 is TGTGCCAGCATGGGATTTCTTAATCAGCCCCAGCATTTT. It is translated as CASMGFLNQPQHF.

The table lists this clone with a count of one. The chain is built from TRBV27 and TRBJ2-3; TRBD1 is a possible D gene (6 bases). Germline lookup yields CDR1 MNHEY and CDR2 SMNVEV (reference sequence). Between the trimmed V and J ends, which lost 5 bases and 13 bases, there was a span of 19 bases. The CDR3 totals 13 residues. The CDR3 coding sequence is TGTGCCAGCAGTGCCCAAGGACAGATAGAGGAGTATTTT. Protein product: CASSAQGQIEEYF.

The chain combines TRBV6-5 with TRBJ2-1; 12 bases are shared with TRBD2. Per the germline V gene, CDR1 is MNHEY and CDR2 is SVGAGI. This CDR3 comprises 15 residues. The trim removed 6 bases at V and 7 bases at J, leaving 7 bases unmatched. The CDR3 bases are TGTGCCAGCAGGGCTAGCGGGAGGGCAACGAATGAGCAGTTCTTC. Translation gives CASRASGRATNEQFF.

The J gene is TRBJ2-1, the V gene TRBV9; TRBD1 matches 11 bases. With V trimmed by 0 bases and J by 3 bases, 5 bases remained unmatched. The CDR3 consists of 17 residues. Germline V CDR1 and CDR2: SGDLS, YYNGEE. CDR3 amino acids: CASSVATGTGGYNEQFF. The CDR3, as DNA: TGTGCCAGCAGCGTAGCTACCGGGACAGGGGGCTACAATGAGCAGTTCTTC.